This T cell receptor (beta chain) was observed in a study of blood T cell repertoires in COVID-19. Study-wide background: Sources were T cells, B-cell-depleted T cells, or PBMCs; the material itself was cDNA or gDNA.

The authors' processing: The assay estimated nucleated cells by amplifying reference gene primers. Profiling relied on immunoSEQ multiplex PCR, and the TCRdb table lists in-frame clones only, not all of them. V and J calls and clone size come straight from that table; D and trimming were deduced from the DNA. The sample contains 100,000 to 150,000 clones, about 85% of which appear only once. The clonotype originates from a man in his forties with active or convalescent COVID-19. Sequencing used peripheral blood.

The CDR3 reads CASSGRGSGEAFF. CDR3 in DNA: TGTGCCAGCAGCGGCAGGGGGAGCGGTGAAGCTTTCTTT. The chain links TRBV6-5 to TRBJ1-1; 7 bases align to TRBD1. Germline-derived CDR1 and CDR2 are MNHEY and SVGAGI. CDR3 length: 13 amino acids. V gave up 6 bases and J gave up 7 bases; unmatched junction bases: 8.